The 13 T cell receptor beta chains presented below share a single source sample, sequenced in a study of OX40 agonist ivuxolimab in advanced cancers. Only in-frame clones appear in the TCRdb table, and some are missing; sequencing was by immunoSEQ multiplex PCR. The sample contains about 94,000 clones, around nine tenths of which appear only once. The input for sequencing was CD4+ or CD8+ T cells sorted from blood, taken in a trial of the OX40 agonist ivuxolimab. Receptor source: an adult with an advanced solid tumor such as melanoma, head and neck, liver or kidney cancer.

This clone was recorded once. J is TRBJ1-6 and V is TRBV27, with a weak D call TRBD1 (6 bases). Trimming shortened V by 5 bases and J by 3 bases, and 11 bases separated the two germline ends. The CDR3 length is 15 residues. CDR1 and CDR2 from the germline V gene are MNHEY and SMNVEV (reference sequence). In DNA, the CDR3 is TGTGCCAGCAGTCACGGGACACTCTATAATTCACCCCTCCACTTT. Amino acid sequence: CASSHGTLYNSPLHF.

In its sample, this clone was seen once. This sequence joins TRBV6-1 and TRBJ2-5; 10 bases fit TRBD2. The J segment lost 2 bases and the V segment lost 1 base, leaving 4 bases of the junction unmatched. CDR1 is MNHNS and CDR2 is SASEGT in the germline V gene. The CDR3 totals 16 residues. Written as DNA, the CDR3 is TGTGCCAGCAGTGAAGGGACTAGCGGAATACAAGAGACCCAGTACTTC. Protein sequence: CASSEGTSGIQETQYF.

The chain carries TRBV7-6 and TRBJ1-6, with TRBD1 matching 8 bases. This CDR3 region has 15 residues. Germline V CDR1 and CDR2: SGHVS, FNYEAQ. The V segment lost 6 bases and the J segment 9 bases; nucleotides outside the gene matches: 10. CDR3 DNA sequence: TGTGCCAGCAGTTGGGGCAGGGGGCGCGGTTCACCCCTCCACTTT. Protein sequence: CASSWGRGRGSPLHF.

This clone was seen a few times. The chain joins TRBV6-5 to TRBJ1-2, with 9 bases identical to TRBD1. This CDR3 has 13 residues. Germline V lookup: CDR1 MNHEY, CDR2 SVGAGI. The V and J ends lost 6 bases and 7 bases, in that order; junction bases with no gene match: 6. CDR3 bases: TGTGCCAGCAGCACAGGGGGCGGGTCTGGCTACACCTTC. This sequence encodes CASSTGGGSGYTF.

This chain joins TRBV6-1 and TRBJ2-2, with TRBD1 matching 8 bases. Trimming cost V 5 bases and J 5 bases; bases outside gene matches: 4. This CDR3 has 14 amino acids. Looked up from germline, CDR1 is MNHNS and CDR2 is SASEGT. The CDR3 coding sequence is TGTGCCAGCAGTTGGACAGGGAGAACCGGGGAGCTGTTTTTT. Translated, it gives CASSWTGRTGELFF.

This chain joins TRBV6-5 and TRBJ2-5; 7 bases are shared with TRBD1. V trimming: 5 bases; J trimming: 5 bases; junction bases outside the gene matches: 5. The V gene's germline CDR1 is MNHEY and CDR2 SVGAGI. CDR3 size: 13 residues. CDR3 sequence: CASSLQGDETQYF. The DNA for the CDR3 is TGTGCCAGCAGTCTCCAGGGGGATGAGACCCAGTACTTC.

The chain recombines TRBV10-2 with TRBJ1-1; TRBD1 might be the D (5 bases). Deletions cut 2 bases from V and 0 bases from J, with 16 bases between. Germline V gene lookup returns CDR1 WSHSY and CDR2 SAAADI. The CDR3 is 17 amino acids. The CDR3 sequence: CASSELSGGGMNTEAFF. The CDR3 bases are TGCGCCAGCAGTGAGCTCTCTGGCGGGGGAATGAACACTGAAGCTTTCTTT.

The V and J genes are TRBV7-9 and TRBJ1-1; D is perhaps TRBD1 (6 bases). CDR3 length: 16 amino acids. Germline CDR1 reads SEHNR; CDR2 reads FQNEAQ (reference sequence). Trimming removed 5 bases at V and 3 bases at J, with 19 bases between. CDR3 loop: CASSPGGGARDTEAFF. In DNA form, the CDR3 reads TGTGCCAGCAGCCCGGGAGGGGGGGCGCGGGACACTGAAGCTTTCTTT.

This clone has a handful of counts. The V and J genes are TRBV7-6 and TRBJ1-6, with D unclear. The CDR3 length is 13 residues. CDR1 is SGHVS and CDR2 is FNYEAQ in the germline V gene. V dropped 2 bases and J dropped 10 bases, with 9 bases sitting between them. The CDR3 DNA reads as TGTGCCAGCAGCTTATTCGAAAACTCACCCCTCCACTTT. This translates into CASSLFENSPLHF.

V is TRBV7-8 and J is TRBJ1-6; 10 bases map to TRBD1. The V gene's germline CDR1 is SGHVS and CDR2 FQNEAQ. The length of the CDR3 is 18 residues. Germline trimming cut 0 bases from V and 8 bases from J; bases unmatched to any gene: 10. The DNA for the CDR3 is TGTGCCAGCAGCTTAGCAGGCCTGGGACAGGGGTTCGATTCACCCCTCCACTTT. It yields the protein CASSLAGLGQGFDSPLHF.

The rearrangement joins TRBV14 to TRBJ1-3, with D unresolved. The CDR3 has 15 amino acids. V gave up 3 bases and J gave up 4 bases, with 13 bases separating them. Per germline, CDR1 SGHDN and CDR2 FVKESK. CDR3 nucleotide sequence: TGTGCCAGCAGCCAGTGGGGTCGTGCGGGAAACACCATATATTTT. It translates to CASSQWGRAGNTIYF.

This chain joins TRBV14 and TRBJ2-3, with 8 bases aligning to TRBD1. The V gene's germline CDR1 is SGHDN and CDR2 FVKESK. Trimming removed 5 bases from V and 2 bases from J; junction bases left unmatched: 3. The CDR3 has 14 residues. The CDR3 DNA sequence: TGTGCCAGCAGCAGGACAGGGTTCACAGATACGCAGTATTTT. Encoded protein: CASSRTGFTDTQYF.

The genes are TRBV30 and TRBJ2-3, with D tentatively TRBD2 (8 bases). CDR1 and CDR2 from the germline V gene are GTSNPN and SVGIG (reference sequence). This CDR3 spans 16 amino acids. Trimming removed 0 bases from V and 2 bases from J, with 15 bases in between. The CDR3 bases are TGTGCCTGGAGTGTACAGGGGACTAGGCTCACAGATACGCAGTATTTT. This codes for CAWSVQGTRLTDTQYF.